The subject of this entry is one TCR beta chain. There are a few counts of this clonotype. The target of this receptor is not known. No clone much larger than this one lies a single base away; base qualities are absent. The sample comes from a study of T cells in Graves' hyperthyroidism and ophthalmopathy (dated by TCRdb to about 2019). Regarding the complete study: TCR V-J signatures able to tell the groups apart were searched for in a discovery cohort of about a hundred patients, of whom more than 40 had Graves' ophthalmopathy and about 55 had stable Graves' hyperthyroidism. Prospective prediction of ophthalmopathy was tested in an independent validation cohort of 18 to 20 hyperthyroidism patients and 15 to 17 patients who later progressed to ophthalmopathy. After blood sampling, hyperthyroidism patients were treated with methimazole at a starting dose of 30 mg daily, and ophthalmopathy patients were treated with high-dose intravenous methylprednisolone. Thyroid tissue and blood T-cell repertoires from about six Graves' hyperthyroidism patients were also compared in the study. The approximately 100 discovery patients were divided at random into training and test sets in a 7:3 ratio. According to the paper, TCR Vbeta CDR3 sequencing was carried out on about 140 peripheral blood samples, which came from more than 40 ophthalmopathy, around 74 hyperthyroidism and 17 progressor patients. Overall study outcomes, separate from this receptor: Ophthalmopathy was separated from stable hyperthyroidism by a 13 V-J signature model, with about 88% sensitivity and 81% to 82% specificity obtained in cross-validation and 80%/75% obtained in testing. During validation, the model predicted progression to ophthalmopathy a median of around 6 months ahead of onset, with more than 60% sensitivity and around 72% specificity. No statistical method was used to set the sample size in advance, and investigators knew the group allocation. Most expanded thyroid clonotypes (frequency above 0.001) were also detected in blood, a finding suggesting that blood repertoires may reflect thyroid immune responses.

V gives up 7 bases and J gives up 4 bases, and the segment between their germline ends measures 14 bases. From the germline V gene (reference sequence), CDR1 is MNHEY and CDR2 is SMNVEV. The CDR3 runs 14 residues from the cysteine to the phenylalanine. Here the CDR3 DNA is all that survives: 42 bases in frame from base 1. The TCR beta CDR3 regions were amplified from the RNA transcripts. The TCR CDR3 was subjected to a first round of RT-PCR using the HTBI primer set and the Qiagen OneStep RT-PCR kit. The libraries were constructed in a second round of multiplex PCR and then size-selected and purified. Libraries were sequenced paired-end with 100 bp reads on an Illumina HiSeq2000. As for the authors' bioinformatics: SOAPnuke was used to process the raw data, throwing out any read that contained adapters or uncalled bases, had a mean Phred below 15, or lacked an exact constant-primer or identifier match. COPE v1.2.5 was used to merge high-quality paired reads, and clonotypes were defined as unique nucleotide sequences. MiTCR v1.1 was used to align clonotypes to the IMGT TRBV, TRBD and TRBJ reference segments. The analysis was restricted to V-J combinations with a frequency above 0.0001, which together covered 99% to 99.2% of the repertoires. The TCS score was defined as F50 (clonal expansion) divided by E x V (chaos), with BLOSUM62-based TCRdist calculated between CDR3 peptides within each V-J. Welch's t-statistics and random forest reduced several hundred V-J features to about 13, which were used in a naive Bayes classifier (R e1071). Thyroid-blood repertoire similarity was quantified with the Morisita-Horn index. Using fastp at Q25 and MiXCR, TCRdb reprocessed the public reads and kept productive beta chains. CDR3 protein duplicates are merged, each entry listing the most common genes and DNA. It is TCRdb's table, rather than the study itself, that gives the V and J calls and clone size. This sample has about 540,000 distinct CDR3 sequences in its table, and roughly 46% of those were observed once. The ten largest clones take up around 8% of the sample.

Graves' hyperthyroidism was defined as stable when no progression to ophthalmopathy occurred over 18 months of follow-up. Hyperthyroidism patients were newly diagnosed, with disease duration under 2 months, and aged 18 to 65 years. The study excluded patients with uncontrolled infections, other autoimmune diseases, pregnancy or lactation. Diagnoses relied on clinical symptoms, serum thyroxine and TRAb, thyroid ultrasound and orbital computed tomography. Total RNA was extracted with Trizol reagent, and quality was checked on an Agilent 2100 Bioanalyzer. This TCR derives from a woman under 30 with Graves' hyperthyroidism. Sequencing input: peripheral blood or thyroid tissue (not recorded which). The chain employs TRBV27 and TRBJ1-3, and possibly TRBD1, on 5 matching bases. The CDR3 sequence is CASKAGASGNTIYF. Read as DNA, the sequence is TGTGCCAGCAAGGCCGGGGCATCGGGAAACACCATATATTTT.